This is a list of T cell receptor beta chains from one sample in a study of T-cell reconstitution after alpha-beta-depleted transplantation in children. TCRdb called the PCR reads again in MiXCR, with one record for every CDR3 protein. The repertoire includes hundreds of thousands of distinct CDR3 sequences, about an eighth of them detected once, and over 2% sits in the top ten. The sequencing here drew on PBMCs, mostly from graft donor cells, taken 360 days after TCRalphabeta/CD19-depleted stem cell transplant. The receptors stem from a male patient aged 10-17 years who had a stem cell transplant for acute myeloid leukemia, so the T cells may come from the graft donor. Both conserved end residues are part of each CDR3. A D gene is named only where the DNA matches it firmly. Expanded clones are given a class, and other clones once, few, many or no size at all.

many	15	TRBV28	TRBD1	TRBJ2-7	TGTGCCAGCAGATCCGGACAGGGGAAGTCCTACGAGCAGTACTTC	CASRSGQGKSYEQYF
NA	15	TRBV9	NA	TRBJ2-7	TGTGCCAGCAGCGTAGTGGCAGGGCCTTTCACCGAGCAGTACTTC	CASSVVAGPFTEQYF
few	16	TRBV11-2	TRBD2	TRBJ2-7	TGTGCCAGCAGCCCTGACCGAATAGCGGGGGCCTACGAGCAGTACTTC	CASSPDRIAGAYEQYF
many	12	TRBV4-2	NA	TRBJ2-7	TGTGCCAGCAGCGGGCCAACCTACGAGCAGTACTTC	CASSGPTYEQYF
NA	17	TRBV9	NA	TRBJ2-6	TGTGCCAGCAGCGTGACAACCCCTCTCGGTGGGGCCAACGTCCTGACTTTC	CASSVTTPLGGANVLTF
few	15	TRBV27	NA	TRBJ2-7	TGTGCCAGCAGTTTGGGTCCCGGCGGGACTTACGAGCAGTACTTC	CASSLGPGGTYEQYF
NA	14	TRBV20-1	TRBD2	TRBJ2-1	TGCAGTGCTAGGCCCGGGACTAGCCCTTTCGAGCAGTTCTTC	CSARPGTSPFEQFF
few	16	TRBV12-3/TRBV12-4	TRBD2	TRBJ2-2	TGTGCCAGCAGTTTTAGCGGGAGGCCGAACACCGGGGAGCTGTTTTTT	CASSFSGRPNTGELFF
NA	16	TRBV7-2	TRBD1	TRBJ2-3	TGTGCCAGCAGCTTTGGGGACAGGGGTTTGGGGGATACGCAGTATTTT	CASSFGDRGLGDTQYF
few	19	TRBV4-2	NA	TRBJ2-2	TGTGCCAGCAGCCAAGAATCCTCCTCCGCGTACGCGAACACCGGGGAGCTGTTTTTT	CASSQESSSAYANTGELFF
few	8	TRBV7-9	NA	TRBJ1-1	TGTGCCAGCAGCCCGGGACGGTTT	CASSPGRF
NA	16	TRBV5-1	NA	TRBJ2-1	TGCGCCAGCAGCTCCCTAGTCGCGGGAAACTACAATGAGCAGTTCTTC	CASSSLVAGNYNEQFF
NA	14	TRBV7-9	TRBD1	TRBJ2-5	TGTGCCGGTCAGGGGGAAGTTTGGCAAGAGACCCAGTACTTC	CAGQGEVWQETQYF
few	15	TRBV7-2	TRBD2	TRBJ2-1	TGTGCCAGCAGCTGGGGGGCGGGACTAGCAAATGAGCAGTTCTTC	CASSWGAGLANEQFF
NA	14	TRBV6-5	NA	TRBJ2-3	TGTGCCAGCAGTTCCTATACCTGGGCAGATACGCAGTATTTT	CASSSYTWADTQYF
NA	15	TRBV27	NA	TRBJ1-1	TGTGCCAGCAGTTTAGGGGGTCTATTCAACACCGAAGCTTTCTTT	CASSLGGLFNTEAFF
many	14	TRBV20-1	TRBD2	TRBJ2-5	TGCAGTGCTCTGGGACTACCGCTGAGGGAGACCCAGTACTTC	CSALGLPLRETQYF
NA	15	TRBV9	TRBD1	TRBJ2-7	TGTGCCAGCAGCATCGGGACAGGGGGAGGCTACGAGCAGTACTTC	CASSIGTGGGYEQYF
NA	18	TRBV24-1	NA	TRBJ2-4	TGTGCCACCAGTGACCAAAAGACAGGTTCGAAAGCCAAAAACATTCAGTACTTC	CATSDQKTGSKAKNIQYF
few	15	TRBV11-2	NA	TRBJ2-1	TGTGCCAGCAGCTTAGTCGAGCGGGTGTACAATGAGCAGTTCTTC	CASSLVERVYNEQFF
few	14	TRBV27	NA	TRBJ2-1	TGTGCCAGCAGTTTATTACTAGATTTAAATGAGCAGTTCTTC	CASSLLLDLNEQFF
many	15	TRBV7-3	TRBD1	TRBJ1-1	TGTGCCAGCAGCTCGGACAGGGGACGGAACACTGAAGCTTTCTTT	CASSSDRGRNTEAFF
many	16	TRBV4-3	TRBD2	TRBJ2-1	TGTGCCAGCAGCCAAGATCTAGCGGGATCCTACAATGAGCAGTTCTTC	CASSQDLAGSYNEQFF
many	14	TRBV28	TRBD1	TRBJ2-7	TGTGCCAGCAGCCATGGACAGGCTCCCTACGAGCAGTACTTC	CASSHGQAPYEQYF
few	15	TRBV12-3/TRBV12-4	NA	TRBJ1-5	TGTGCCAGCAGTCCCGACGGCTATAGCAATCAGCCCCAGCATTTT	CASSPDGYSNQPQHF
NA	13	TRBV5-5	NA	TRBJ2-7	TGTGCCAGCAGCTCGACACCGGTCTACGAGCAGTACTTC	CASSSTPVYEQYF
few	13	TRBV21-1	NA	TRBJ2-7	TGTGCCAGCCGGGACAGGGGGTCCTACGAGCAGTACTTC	CASRDRGSYEQYF
NA	15	TRBV11-2	NA	TRBJ2-1	TGTGCCAGCAGCACATTAAAGAGCTCCTACAATGAGCAGTTCTTC	CASSTLKSSYNEQFF